This TCR beta chain is drawn from a study of T cells expressing NK-cell markers. Points from the study as a whole: A handful of donors likewise had their CD3+CD56-NKG2C+ fraction led by these clonotypes. Dominant NKG2C+ clonotype frequencies of about 1.0-7.0% of CD8+ T cells were measured in about 6 donors.

Reanalyzing the 5' RACE reads, TCRdb keeps one entry per CDR3 protein, without DNA. The table lists 300,000 to 500,000 distinct CDR3 sequences. Germline V gene data show CDR1 as SGHDT and CDR2 as YYEEEE. The CDR3 extends over 12 amino acids. Concerning this clonotype: Its antigen is not identified.

The sequence was obtained from a woman aged 45-59 years in good health. Sequences were obtained from blood T cells: a sorted CD56 or NKG2C T cell subset, CD4+ or CD8+ T cells, or bulk PBMC T cells (not recorded which). The genes are TRBV5-6 and TRBJ2-3. The CDR3 is CASSRQGDTQYF.